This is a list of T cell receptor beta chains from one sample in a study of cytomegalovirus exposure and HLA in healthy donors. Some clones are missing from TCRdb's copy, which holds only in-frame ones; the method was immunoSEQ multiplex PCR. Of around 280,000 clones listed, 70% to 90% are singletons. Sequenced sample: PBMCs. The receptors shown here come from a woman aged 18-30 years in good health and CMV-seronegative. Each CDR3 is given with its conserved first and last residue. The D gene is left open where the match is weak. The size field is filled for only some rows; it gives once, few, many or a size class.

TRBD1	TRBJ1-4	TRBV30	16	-	CAWSSGQAATNEKLFF	TGTGCCTGGAGTTCAGGACAGGCTGCAACTAATGAAAAACTGTTTTTT
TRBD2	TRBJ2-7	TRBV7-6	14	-	CASSLGGGTYEQYF	TGTGCCAGCAGCTTAGGCGGGGGGACCTACGAGCAGTACTTC
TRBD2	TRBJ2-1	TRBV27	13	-	CASSFPTSGEQFF	TGTGCCAGCAGTTTCCCGACTAGCGGTGAGCAGTTCTTC
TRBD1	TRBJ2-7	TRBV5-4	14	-	CASSRDRALYEQYF	TGTGCCAGCAGCCGGGACAGGGCGCTCTACGAGCAGTACTTC
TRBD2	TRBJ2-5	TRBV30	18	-	CTWMKSKFSGGAGETQYF	TGTACCTGGATGAAATCGAAGTTTAGCGGGGGGGCTGGGGAGACCCAGTACTTC
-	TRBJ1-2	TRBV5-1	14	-	CASSEQGLGYGYTF	TGCGCCAGCAGCGAACAGGGTCTAGGCTATGGCTACACCTTC
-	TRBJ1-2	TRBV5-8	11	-	CASSLNYGYTF	TGTGCCAGCAGCCTTAATTATGGCTACACCTTC
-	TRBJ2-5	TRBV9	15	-	CASSVGVIAEETQYF	TGTGCCAGCAGCGTAGGAGTGATAGCGGAAGAGACCCAGTACTTC
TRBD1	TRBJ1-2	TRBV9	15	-	CASSGQGATPYGYTF	TGTGCCAGCAGCGGACAGGGGGCGACGCCCTATGGCTACACCTTC
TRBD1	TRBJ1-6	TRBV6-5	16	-	CASSYNRGAYNSPLHF	TGTGCCAGCAGTTACAACAGGGGGGCCTATAATTCACCCCTCCACTTT
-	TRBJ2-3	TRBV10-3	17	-	CAISKEAGTTSTDTQYF	TGTGCCATCAGCAAAGAAGCCGGGACAACTAGCACAGATACGCAGTATTTT
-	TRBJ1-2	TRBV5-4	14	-	CASSLGGVTYGYTF	TGTGCCAGCAGCTTGGGGGGCGTCACGTATGGCTACACCTTC
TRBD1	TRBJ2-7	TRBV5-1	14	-	CASSLWTGSYEQYF	TGCGCCAGCAGCTTATGGACAGGAAGCTACGAGCAGTACTTC
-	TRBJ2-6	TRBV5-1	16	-	CASSLSGNSGANVLTF	TGCGCCAGCAGCTTGTCGGGGAACTCTGGGGCCAACGTCCTGACTTTC
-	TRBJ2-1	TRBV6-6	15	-	CASTFGQSSYNEQFF	TGTGCCAGCACATTCGGACAGTCCTCCTACAATGAGCAGTTCTTC
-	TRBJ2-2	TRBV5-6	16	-	CASSLDGQGGTGELFF	TGTGCCAGCAGCTTGGACGGACAGGGAGGGACCGGGGAGCTGTTTTTT
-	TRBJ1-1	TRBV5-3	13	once	CAWGGLLNTEAFF	TGTGCCTGGGGGGGGCTCCTGAACACTGAAGCTTTCTTT
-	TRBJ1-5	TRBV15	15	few	CATSRRQSSNQPQHF	TGTGCCACCAGCAGACGACAGAGTAGCAATCAGCCCCAGCATTTT
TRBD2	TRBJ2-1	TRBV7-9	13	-	CASSLGLVNEQFF	TGTGCCAGCAGCTTGGGACTAGTCAATGAGCAGTTCTTC
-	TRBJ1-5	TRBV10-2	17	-	CASSGLQGTTSNQPQHF	TGCGCCAGCAGTGGATTACAGGGAACCACTAGCAATCAGCCCCAGCATTTT
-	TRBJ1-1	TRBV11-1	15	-	CASSRLGGPDTEAFF	TGTGCCAGCAGCAGGTTGGGGGGGCCGGACACTGAAGCTTTCTTT
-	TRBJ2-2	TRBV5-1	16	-	CASSLAGGPGTGELFF	TGCGCCAGCAGCTTGGCGGGGGGCCCGGGCACCGGGGAGCTGTTTTTT
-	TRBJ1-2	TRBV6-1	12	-	CASSSWGLGYTF	TGTGCCAGCAGTTCCTGGGGCCTTGGCTACACCTTC
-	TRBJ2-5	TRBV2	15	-	CASSELNEWGAAQYF	TGTGCCAGCAGTGAACTTAATGAGTGGGGCGCGGCCCAGTACTTC
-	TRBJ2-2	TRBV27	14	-	CASSLGLDTGELFF	TGTGCCAGCAGTTTGGGACTTGACACCGGGGAGCTGTTTTTT
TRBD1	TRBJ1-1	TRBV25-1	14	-	CASIRAGGNGEAFF	TGTGCCAGCATTAGGGCAGGGGGTAATGGTGAAGCTTTCTTT
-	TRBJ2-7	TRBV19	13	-	CASSGDSGYEQYF	TGTGCCAGTAGTGGGGATTCGGGGTACGAGCAGTACTTC
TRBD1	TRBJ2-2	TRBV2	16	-	CASSSPQGANTGELFF	TGTGCCAGCAGTTCCCCACAGGGGGCGAACACCGGGGAGCTGTTTTTT
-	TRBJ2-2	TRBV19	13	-	CASSGRKTGELFF	TGTGCCAGTTCAGGGAGGAAAACCGGGGAGCTGTTTTTT
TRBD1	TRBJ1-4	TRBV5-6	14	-	CASSLDRGAEKLFF	TGTGCCAGCAGCCTGGACAGGGGGGCTGAAAAACTGTTTTTT
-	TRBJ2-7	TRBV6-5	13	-	CASSYDREDEQYF	TGTGCCAGCAGTTACGACAGGGAGGACGAGCAGTACTTC
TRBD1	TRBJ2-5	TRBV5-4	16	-	CASSRQFQGARETQYF	TGTGCCAGCAGCCGTCAATTCCAGGGGGCGAGGGAGACCCAGTACTTC
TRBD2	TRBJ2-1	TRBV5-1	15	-	CASSWTSGGYNEQFF	TGCGCCAGCAGCTGGACTAGCGGGGGGTACAATGAGCAGTTCTTC
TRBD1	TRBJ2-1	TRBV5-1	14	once	CASSPGTADIEQFF	TGCGCCAGCAGCCCCGGGACAGCCGACATTGAGCAGTTCTTC
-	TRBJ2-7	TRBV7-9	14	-	CASRLGQGAYEQYF	TGTGCCAGCAGGTTAGGGCAGGGTGCCTACGAGCAGTACTTC
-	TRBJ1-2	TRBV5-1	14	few	CASSRGQSNYGYTF	TGCGCCAGCAGCCGTGGACAGAGTAACTATGGCTACACCTTC